Below are 23 T cell receptor beta chains sequenced from a single sample in a study of T cell responses to AZD1222 COVID-19 vaccine. Using immunoSEQ multiplex PCR, the repertoire was profiled, and TCRdb retains in-frame clones only, with some absent. The data show more than 50,000 clones, roughly 90% seen once. The sequencing used peripheral blood, collected on day 0 of AZD1222 vaccination. These receptors were collected from an adult in good health.

The V gene is TRBV18, the J gene TRBJ2-1, with D tentatively TRBD2 (5 bases). Germline V lookup: CDR1 KGHSH, CDR2 LQKENI. This CDR3 is 16 amino acids long. V lost 5 bases, J lost 7 bases, and 21 bases lay in between. Here the CDR3 reads CASSFETGLAGNEQFF. CDR3 nucleotides: TGTGCCAGCTCATTTGAAACCGGGCTAGCTGGGAATGAGCAGTTCTTC.

The V and J genes are TRBV12-5 and TRBJ2-1; no definite D call. The CDR3 spans 13 residues. Germline CDR1 is LGHNT and CDR2 is FRNRAP. V dropped 8 bases and J dropped 5 bases, with 13 bases sitting between them. CDR3 amino acids: CASQAFSDNEQFF. The CDR3 DNA sequence: TGTGCTAGTCAGGCCTTTTCGGACAATGAGCAGTTCTTC.

DNA for the CDR3: TGTGCCAGCGGTATCTCCGTAGGGGGCCACGAGCAGTACTTC. It yields the protein CASGISVGGHEQYF. The chain joins TRBV19 to TRBJ2-7, with 7 bases that match TRBD1. The germline V gene has CDR1 LNHDA and CDR2 SQIVND (reference sequence). J was trimmed by 5 bases and V by 9 bases; bases with no gene match: 13. The CDR3 is made up of 14 amino acids.

The chain joins TRBV5-1 to TRBJ2-5; tentative D call: TRBD2 (5 bases). The CDR3 has 15 amino acids. Trimming stripped 0 bases from V and 5 bases from J, with 14 bases between. Germline V gives CDR1 SGHRS, CDR2 YFSETQ. CDR3 in amino acids: CASSLVGRVGETQYF. The DNA for the CDR3 is TGCGCCAGCAGCTTGGTAGGGCGGGTAGGTGAGACCCAGTACTTC.

The chain joins TRBV19 to TRBJ1-2; 7 bases map to TRBD1. The CDR3 sequence is 11 residues long. V lost 6 bases to trimming and J lost 11 bases; unmatched junction nucleotides: 6. Looked up from germline, CDR1 is LNHDA and CDR2 is SQIVND (reference sequence). The CDR3 coding sequence is TGTGCCAGTAGGCGGACAGGTCCGTACACCTTC. Protein: CASRRTGPYTF. Filled out from reference TRBV19 and TRBJ1-2, the complete variable domain reads DGGITQSPKYLFRKEGQNVTLSCEQNLNHDAMYWYRQDPGQGLRLIYYSQIVNDFQKGDIAEGYSVSREKKESFPLTVTSAQKNPTAFYLCASRRTGPYTFGSGTRLTVV.

This chain connects TRBV11-2 to TRBJ2-7; no definite D call. CDR1 is SGHAT, CDR2 FQNNGV, per germline. Trimming took off 4 bases at V and 2 bases at J, with 9 bases between the two ends. The CDR3 consists of 13 residues. CDR3 residues: CASSSHLTYEQYF. The CDR3 DNA sequence: TGTGCCAGCAGCTCCCACCTTACCTACGAGCAGTACTTC.

This rearrangement joins TRBV3-1 (or the pseudogene TRBV3-2) to TRBJ2-1, with D maybe TRBD2 (5 bases). This CDR3 is 16 amino acids long. The V gene's germline CDR1 is LGHDT and CDR2 YNNKEL (reference sequence). V lost 6 bases and J 5 bases, leaving 20 bases between the germline ends. CDR3 sequence (DNA): TGTGCCAGCAGTGCAATCGGGGATAGGCCCGACAATGAGCAGTTCTTC. This encodes CASSAIGDRPDNEQFF.

The count of this clone is one. V is TRBV7-9 and J is TRBJ1-5; 7 nucleotides line up with TRBD1. Per the germline V gene, CDR1 is SEHNR and CDR2 is FQNEAQ (reference sequence). CDR3 length: 17 amino acids. J lost 1 base, V lost 0 bases, and 6 bases had no gene match. The CDR3 is CASSLAVGTESNQPQHF. CDR3 bases: TGTGCCAGCAGCTTAGCGGTGGGGACAGAGAGCAATCAGCCCCAGCATTTT.

The chain has TRBV18 and TRBJ1-1, with D maybe TRBD1 (5 bases). In germline, CDR1 is KGHSH, CDR2 LQKENI. The V gene lost 5 bases and the J gene lost 10 bases, with 17 bases spanning the gap. This CDR3 contains 13 residues. CDR3 sequence: CASSVTDNKRAFF. The CDR3 DNA reads as TGTGCCAGCTCAGTCACGGACAACAAAAGAGCTTTCTTT.

This sequence joins TRBV29-1 and TRBJ2-7; 7 positions agree with TRBD2. CDR1 is SQVTM and CDR2 is ANQGSEA in the germline V gene. V was pared by 6 bases and J by 4 bases, with 9 bases of the junction left unmatched. This CDR3 spans 13 amino acids. The CDR3 loop is CSVITWEGYEQYF. CDR3 coding DNA: TGCAGCGTCATAACTTGGGAGGGGTACGAGCAGTACTTC.

The rearrangement links TRBV3-1 (or the pseudogene TRBV3-2) to TRBJ1-4, with 7 bases lining up with TRBD1. Germline lookup yields CDR1 LGHDT and CDR2 YNNKEL (reference sequence). V was clipped by 2 bases and J by 8 bases; unmatched bases: 8. The CDR3 runs to 15 residues. As DNA, the CDR3 is TGTGCCAGCAGCCAACCTGACAGGGTGGGCGAAAAACTGTTTTTT. It is translated as CASSQPDRVGEKLFF.

The V and J genes are TRBV25-1 and TRBJ2-7; 7 positions match TRBD1. This CDR3 has 15 amino acids. V was pared by 3 bases and J by 6 bases, with 11 bases of the junction left unmatched. CDR1 and CDR2 (germline): MGHDK, SYGVNS. The CDR3 reads CASSDDRDPGREQYF. For the CDR3, the DNA is TGTGCCAGCAGTGACGACAGGGATCCGGGGCGCGAGCAGTACTTC.

This clone was recorded only once. V gene TRBV18 combines with J gene TRBJ2-5, with D perhaps TRBD2 (6 bases). The V gene's germline CDR1 is KGHSH and CDR2 LQKENI. This CDR3 is 15 amino acids long. Deletions cut 2 bases from V and 1 base from J, with 11 bases between. CDR3: CASSPSGGIQETQYF. CDR3 in DNA: TGTGCCAGCTCACCATCCGGCGGGATCCAAGAGACCCAGTACTTC.

This chain links TRBV15 with TRBJ1-6, with a weak D call TRBD1 (5 bases). This CDR3 is built from 15 residues. CDR1 and CDR2 (germline): LNHNV, YYDKDF (reference sequence). Trimming removed 0 bases at V and 7 bases at J, with 10 bases between. Here the CDR3 DNA reads TGTGCCACCAGCAGAGATCTGGGGGGAAATTCACCCCTCCACTTT. It yields the protein CATSRDLGGNSPLHF. Together with reference TRBV15 and TRBJ1-6, the CDR3 gives the full variable domain: DAMVIQNPRYQVTQFGKPVTLSCSQTLNHNVMYWYQQKSSQAPKLLFHYYDKDFNNEADTPDNFQSRRPNTSFCFLDIRSPGLGDTAMYLCATSRDLGGNSPLHFGNGTRLTVT.

This clone was seen only a few times. The chain couples TRBV7-9 to TRBJ2-1; 10 bases align to TRBD1. The trim removed 1 base at V and 13 bases at J, leaving 4 bases unmatched. The CDR3 is made up of 13 amino acids. Germline values: CDR1 SEHNR, CDR2 FQNEAQ (reference sequence). The DNA for the CDR3 is TGTGCCAGCAGCTTAGTGGGGACAGGGGACCAGTTCTTC. This sequence encodes CASSLVGTGDQFF.

V and J are TRBV27 and TRBJ1-2; the D gene is possibly TRBD1 (5 bases). The CDR3 consists of 13 residues. The V gene lost 5 bases and the J gene lost 4 bases, with 11 bases spanning the gap. Germline CDR1 is MNHEY and CDR2 is SMNVEV (reference sequence). CDR3 sequence: CASSLDRLYGYTF. The CDR3 DNA reads as TGTGCCAGCAGTCTAGACAGACTCTATGGCTACACCTTC.

The V call is TRBV5-5, the J call TRBJ2-1; 10 bases are a match to TRBD2. The CDR3 covers 15 residues. Germline CDR1 is SGHKS and CDR2 is YYEKEE (reference sequence). Unmatched junction bases numbered 8, after V lost 2 bases and J lost 9 bases. CDR3: CASSFLGTSDLEQFF. The CDR3 nucleotides read TGTGCCAGCAGCTTCTTGGGGACTAGCGATCTTGAGCAGTTCTTC.

The chain recombines TRBV12-5 with TRBJ2-5; 7 nucleotides align to TRBD1. The germline gives CDR1 LGHNT, CDR2 FRNRAP. This CDR3 contains 16 residues. V was pared by 5 bases and J by 8 bases, with 17 bases of the junction left unmatched. The CDR3 DNA is TGTGCTAGTGGTGACCTTTTCGCCGGGACAGAAATAACCCAGTACTTC. It specifies CASGDLFAGTEITQYF.

The V and J genes are TRBV4-1 and TRBJ1-4; TRBD1 matches at 8 bases. Germline loops: CDR1 MGHRA, CDR2 YSYEKL. CDR3 length: 14 residues. Trimming took 4 bases from V and 3 from J; bases not matched to a gene: 1. The CDR3 reads CASSRTGSNEKLFF. Here the CDR3 DNA reads TGCGCCAGCAGCCGGACAGGGTCTAATGAAAAACTGTTTTTT.

The CDR3 nucleotides are TGTGCCAGCAGCCCAGGCTACGAGCAGTACTTC. Protein sequence: CASSPGYEQYF. This chain joins TRBV7-9 and TRBJ2-7; unclear D gene. CDR3 size: 11 residues. CDR1 is SEHNR, CDR2 FQNEAQ, per germline (reference sequence). V was shortened by 5 bases and J by 3 bases, with 5 bases between the two germline ends.

V usage is TRBV11-1 and J usage is TRBJ2-5, with TRBD1 identical over 7 bases. V trimming: 5 bases; J trimming: 0 bases; junction bases outside the gene matches: 3. Germline V lookup: CDR1 SGHAT, CDR2 FQDESV (reference sequence). This CDR3 is 14 amino acids long. CDR3 nucleotide sequence: TGTGCCAGCAGCAGGGGGACAGACCAAGAGACCCAGTACTTC. Residues: CASSRGTDQETQYF. The whole variable domain, remainder taken from reference TRBV11-1 and TRBJ2-5, is EAEVAQSPRYKITEKSQAVAFWCDPISGHATLYWYRQILGQGPELLVQFQDESVVDDSQLPKDRFSAERLKGVDSTLKIQPAELGDSAMYLCASSRGTDQETQYFGPGTRLLVL.

J is TRBJ2-2 and V is TRBV24-1, with a weak D call TRBD1 (6 bases). Trimming took off 6 bases at V and 5 bases at J, with 9 bases between the two ends. CDR1 is KGHDR and CDR2 is SFDVKD in the germline V gene. This CDR3 contains 13 residues. CDR3 nucleotide sequence: TGTGCCACCAGTATACAGGGAACCGGGGAGCTGTTTTTT. This sequence encodes CATSIQGTGELFF.

This clone has a handful of counts. The chain couples TRBV30 to TRBJ1-5; D unclear. V lost 0 bases to trimming and J lost 3 bases, with 6 bases between them. Germline values: CDR1 GTSNPN, CDR2 SVGIG (reference sequence). CDR3 size: 13 residues. In DNA, the CDR3 is TGTGCCTGGAGTGTAGGCGACAATCAGCCCCAGCATTTT. Encoded protein: CAWSVGDNQPQHF.